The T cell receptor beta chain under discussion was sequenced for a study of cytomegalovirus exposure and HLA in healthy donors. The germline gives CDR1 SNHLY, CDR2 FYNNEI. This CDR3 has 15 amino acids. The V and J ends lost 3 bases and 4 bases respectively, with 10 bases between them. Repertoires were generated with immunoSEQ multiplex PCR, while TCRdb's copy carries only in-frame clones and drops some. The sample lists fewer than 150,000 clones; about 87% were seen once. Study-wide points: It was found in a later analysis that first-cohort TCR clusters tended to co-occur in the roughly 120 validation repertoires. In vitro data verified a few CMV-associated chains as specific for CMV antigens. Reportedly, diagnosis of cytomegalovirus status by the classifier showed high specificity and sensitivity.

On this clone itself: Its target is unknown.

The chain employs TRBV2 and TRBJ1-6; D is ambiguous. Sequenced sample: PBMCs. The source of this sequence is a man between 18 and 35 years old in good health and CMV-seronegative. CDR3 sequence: CASSETGRYNSPLHF. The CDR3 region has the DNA TGTGCCAGCAGTGAGACGGGTCGGTATAATTCACCCCTCCACTTT.